The 26 T cell receptor beta chains below all came from one sample that was sequenced in a study of technical replicates of blood from a handful of donors. The assay was immunoSEQ multiplex PCR, and TCRdb's table has in-frame clones only and misses some. Of tens of thousands of clones listed, approximately 93% are singletons. Sequencing input: PBMCs. Receptor source: a human donor in good health. Some clones in this sample may be carry-over from other donors' samples.

V usage is TRBV7-2 and J usage is TRBJ1-4; D uncertain. The CDR3 covers 15 residues. With 6 bases removed from V and 0 bases from J, the gap between germline ends came to 11 bases. Germline loops: CDR1 SGHTA, CDR2 FQGNSA. CDR3 coding DNA: TGTGCCAGCAGTCCGGTCATCACAACTAATGAAAAACTGTTTTTT. This sequence encodes CASSPVITTNEKLFF.

The chain has TRBV4-2 and TRBJ1-5; TRBD1 agrees at 11 bases. Trimming removed 8 bases from V and 9 bases from J; junction bases left unmatched: 12. CDR3 length: 15 residues. Germline V lookup: CDR1 LGHNA, CDR2 YNFKEQ. CDR3 DNA sequence: TGTGCCAGCGGTCCGGGACAGGGGGATTCTAGGCCCCAGCATTTT. Encoded protein: CASGPGQGDSRPQHF.

The chain carries TRBV30 and TRBJ1-2; possibly TRBD1 for D (6 bases). This CDR3 has 14 amino acids. Trimming cost V 0 bases and J 8 bases, with 16 bases left between them. From germline, CDR1 is GTSNPN and CDR2 SVGIG (reference sequence). The CDR3 bases are TGTGCCTGGAGTGTAGTATCGGGGGGCGGGGGCTACACCTTC. This codes for CAWSVVSGGGGYTF.

This chain joins TRBV5-1 and TRBJ1-1; the D is unclear. There are 14 residues in the CDR3. In germline, CDR1 is SGHRS, CDR2 YFSETQ. V was shortened by 0 bases and J by 1 base, with 7 bases between the two germline ends. The CDR3 sequence is CASSLETENTEAFF. CDR3 in DNA: TGCGCCAGCAGCTTGGAAACAGAGAACACTGAAGCTTTCTTT.

V is TRBV18 and J is TRBJ2-7; 10 bases line up with TRBD1. Looked up from germline, CDR1 is KGHSH and CDR2 is LQKENI. The CDR3 sequence is 15 residues long. V lost 6 bases to trimming and J lost 4 bases; unmatched junction nucleotides: 9. CDR3 in amino acids: CASSPDRGLRYEQYF. In DNA form, the CDR3 reads TGTGCCAGCTCCCCCGACAGGGGGCTAAGGTACGAGCAGTACTTC. Full variable domain (outside the CDR3, taken from reference TRBV18 and TRBJ2-7): NAGVMQNPRHLVRRRGQEARLRCSPMKGHSHVYWYRQLPEEGLKFMVYLQKENIIDESGMPKERFSAEFPKEGPSILRIQQVVRGDSAAYFCASSPDRGLRYEQYFGPGTRLTVT.

The V call is TRBV29-1, the J call TRBJ1-2; TRBD1 aligns across 8 bases. The ends lost 5 bases at V and 8 bases at J; junction bases unmatched: 16. The germline gives CDR1 SQVTM, CDR2 ANQGSEA. The CDR3 totals 15 residues. The DNA for the CDR3 is TGCAGCGTTCGGGCTGGGACAGGCGACTCAGGGGGCTACACCTTC. Residues: CSVRAGTGDSGGYTF. The whole variable domain, remainder taken from reference TRBV29-1 and TRBJ1-2, is SAVISQKPSRDICQRGTSLTIQCQVDSQVTMMFWYRQQPGQSLTLIATANQGSEATYESGFVIDKFPISRPNLTFSTLTVSNMSPEDSSIYLCSVRAGTGDSGGYTFGSGTRLTVV.

The chain combines TRBV7-3 with TRBJ2-3; D is possibly TRBD1 (6 bases). Trimming shortened V by 7 bases and J by 0 bases, and 14 bases separated the two germline ends. The CDR3 has 15 amino acids. CDR1 SGHTA and CDR2 FQGTGA come from the germline V gene. The CDR3 coding sequence is TGTGCCAGCACACCAAGAGGGGGTAGCACAGATACGCAGTATTTT. As protein: CASTPRGGSTDTQYF.

This clone was counted a few times. V is TRBV25-1 and J is TRBJ2-7; D may be TRBD2 (5 bases). CDR1 and CDR2 (germline): MGHDK, SYGVNS. The CDR3 is 13 residues long. Trimming took off 6 bases at V and 1 base at J, with 10 bases between the two ends. The CDR3 nucleotides read TGTGCCAGCAGATCGGGAAGGTCCTACGAGCAGTACTTC. It translates to CASRSGRSYEQYF.

The rearrangement uses TRBV6-1 and TRBJ1-2, with TRBD1 matching over 11 bases. CDR1 and CDR2 from the germline V gene are MNHNS and SASEGT. The CDR3 extends over 14 amino acids. With 1 base clipped from V and 9 bases from J, the junction kept 4 bases outside the gene matches. For the CDR3, the DNA is TGTGCCAGCAGTGAAGGGACAGGGGGCTGGAGCTACACCTTC. Its translation: CASSEGTGGWSYTF.

The genes are TRBV4-1 and TRBJ1-5; D possibly corresponds to TRBD1 (6 bases). Germline loops: CDR1 MGHRA, CDR2 YSYEKL. This CDR3 is built from 13 residues. Trimming removed 5 bases from V and 10 bases from J, with 15 bases in between. The CDR3 sequence: CASSEGVELPQHF. In DNA form, the CDR3 reads TGCGCCAGCAGCGAGGGGGTGGAACTTCCCCAGCATTTT.

The chain combines TRBV5-4 with TRBJ2-7; D possibly corresponds to TRBD1 (6 bases). The CDR3 length is 15 residues. Germline lookup yields CDR1 SGHNT and CDR2 YYREEE (reference sequence). With 2 bases removed from V and 1 base from J, the gap between germline ends came to 13 bases. The CDR3 is CASSFSQGSSYEQYF. The CDR3 nucleotides are TGTGCCAGCAGCTTTAGCCAGGGGTCGTCCTACGAGCAGTACTTC.

V and J are TRBV7-7 and TRBJ2-5, with D possibly matching TRBD1 (6 bases). Trimming left V 5 bases short and J 5 bases short, with 9 bases between. Germline V gene sequence: CDR1 SSHAT, CDR2 FNYEAQ (reference sequence). The CDR3 extends over 12 amino acids. CDR3 sequence reads: CASSPTGETQYF. In DNA form, the CDR3 reads TGTGCCAGCAGCCCCACAGGGGAGACCCAGTACTTC.

The chain has TRBV19 and TRBJ1-2; TRBD1 agrees at 9 bases. Germline V CDR1 and CDR2: LNHDA, SQIVND (reference sequence). The V and J ends lost 5 bases and 4 bases, in that order; junction bases with no gene match: 5. The CDR3 runs 14 residues. The CDR3 here is CASSPDRGIYGYTF. CDR3 nucleotide sequence: TGTGCCAGTAGTCCGGACAGGGGCATCTATGGCTACACCTTC.

The chain uses TRBV27 and TRBJ1-5; 9 nucleotides match TRBD1. Germline loops: CDR1 MNHEY, CDR2 SMNVEV (reference sequence). V was pared by 5 bases and J by 2 bases, with 4 bases of the junction left unmatched. The CDR3 runs to 15 residues. In nucleotides, the CDR3 is TGTGCCAGCAGTGGACAGGGGAGGGGCAATCAGCCCCAGCATTTT. It encodes CASSGQGRGNQPQHF.

The chain employs TRBV7-9 and TRBJ2-4; 10 bases are a match to TRBD1. Trimming at V came to 4 bases and at J to 1 base, leaving 4 bases not matched to a gene. The CDR3 is made up of 16 amino acids. CDR1 and CDR2 from the germline V gene are SEHNR and FQNEAQ (reference sequence). The CDR3 region is CASSSGQGEAKNIQYF. The CDR3 nucleotides are TGTGCCAGCAGCTCCGGACAGGGGGAGGCCAAAAACATTCAGTACTTC.

V usage is TRBV7-6 and J usage is TRBJ2-3; 11 nucleotides line up with TRBD2. V shed 1 base, J shed 6 bases, and the junction held 9 bases outside the gene matches. The CDR3 length is 17 residues. From germline, CDR1 is SGHVS and CDR2 FNYEAQ. DNA of the CDR3: TGTGCCAGCAGCTTAGTTGTTAGCGGGAGGGCCAGGGATACGCAGTATTTT. This sequence encodes CASSLVVSGRARDTQYF.

The chain combines TRBV27 with TRBJ1-5; D is possibly TRBD1 (5 bases). The V gene lost 2 bases and the J gene lost 7 bases, with 12 bases spanning the gap. The length of the CDR3 is 14 residues. Germline V CDR1 and CDR2: MNHEY, SMNVEV (reference sequence). CDR3 sequence (DNA): TGTGCCAGCAGTTTACAGGGTATCGGGCAGCCCCAGCATTTT. Translation gives CASSLQGIGQPQHF.

This chain links TRBV19 with TRBJ1-1; D gene unclear. This CDR3 contains 14 residues. Germline values: CDR1 LNHDA, CDR2 SQIVND (reference sequence). Trimming cost V 3 bases and J 5 bases, with 13 bases left between them. CDR3 region: CASSIGISGTEAFF. The CDR3 DNA is TGTGCCAGTAGTATCGGGATCTCTGGGACTGAAGCTTTCTTT. Combining the CDR3 with reference TRBV19 and TRBJ1-1 gives the whole variable domain DGGITQSPKYLFRKEGQNVTLSCEQNLNHDAMYWYRQDPGQGLRLIYYSQIVNDFQKGDIAEGYSVSREKKESFPLTVTSAQKNPTAFYLCASSIGISGTEAFFGQGTRLTVV.

The rearrangement joins TRBV7-2 to TRBJ2-1; D gene unclear. Germline V gene data show CDR1 as SGHTA and CDR2 as FQGNSA. Trimming stripped 6 bases from V and 9 bases from J, with 12 bases between. This CDR3 region has 12 residues. CDR3 in amino acids: CASSAGSVEQFF. The CDR3 DNA sequence: TGTGCCAGCAGTGCAGGATCCGTTGAGCAGTTCTTC. Using reference TRBV7-2 and TRBJ2-1 for the parts outside the CDR3, the full variable domain is GAGVSQSPSNKVTEKGKDVELRCDPISGHTALYWYRQSLGQGLEFLIYFQGNSAPDKSGLPSDRFSAERTGGSVSTLTIQRTQQEDSAVYLCASSAGSVEQFFGPGTRLTVL.

The chain couples TRBV23-1 to TRBJ2-7; D unresolved. TRBV23-1 counts as an open reading frame of uncertain function. This CDR3 has 16 residues. V lost 1 base, J lost 0 bases, and 13 bases lay in between. In nucleotides, the CDR3 is TGCGCCAGCAGTCAATACAACAGATCAAACTCCTACGAGCAGTACTTC. Translated, it gives CASSQYNRSNSYEQYF.

The chain joins TRBV7-2 to TRBJ2-5; D is possibly TRBD1 (6 bases). The germline V gene encodes CDR1 SGHTA and CDR2 FQGNSA. The CDR3 is 16 amino acids. V was clipped by 1 base and J by 5 bases, with 17 bases between them. The CDR3 spells CASSLVGHRVVETQYF. The CDR3 DNA follows: TGTGCCAGCAGCTTAGTAGGACACAGGGTCGTGGAGACCCAGTACTTC.

The rearrangement links TRBV5-6 to TRBJ2-3; D is perhaps TRBD2 (5 bases). The CDR3 sequence is 14 residues long. Germline V gives CDR1 SGHDT, CDR2 YYEEEE. The ends were cut back, 2 bases at V and 3 bases at J, with 10 bases in the middle. The CDR3 reads CASSLRGLTDTQYF. CDR3 sequence (DNA): TGTGCCAGCAGCTTACGGGGATTGACAGATACGCAGTATTTT.

This rearrangement joins TRBV7-6 to TRBJ2-5; no reliable D call. The V end lost 8 bases, the J end lost 7 bases, and 11 bases lay between the germline ends. Germline V gene lookup returns CDR1 SGHVS and CDR2 FNYEAQ. This CDR3 has 11 residues. Written as DNA, the CDR3 is TGTGCCAGCGCAGGTTTCGGGACCCAGTACTTC. This gives the protein CASAGFGTQYF.

This chain joins TRBV2 and TRBJ2-5; 10 nucleotides agree with TRBD1. From germline, CDR1 is SNHLY and CDR2 FYNNEI. CDR3 length: 17 residues. After removal of 7 bases from V and 5 bases from J, the junction contained 16 bases not matched to a gene. As DNA, the CDR3 is TGTGCCAGCAAAAACTCTCTGACAGGGGGCTATGGGGAGACCCAGTACTTC. Encoded protein: CASKNSLTGGYGETQYF. The full variable domain, in which reference TRBV2 and TRBJ2-5 provide the parts outside the CDR3, is EPEVTQTPSHQVTQMGQEVILRCVPISNHLYFYWYRQILGQKVEFLVSFYNNEISEKSEIFDDQFSVERPDGSNFTLKIRSTKLEDSAMYFCASKNSLTGGYGETQYFGPGTRLLVL.

This clone showed up just once. This sequence joins TRBV5-1 and TRBJ2-2, with TRBD1 as a possible D gene (6 bases). Trimming left V 4 bases short and J 0 bases short, with 16 bases between. The CDR3 consists of 17 residues. Germline V gene lookup returns CDR1 SGHRS and CDR2 YFSETQ. The CDR3 DNA reads as TGCGCCAGCAGCCTCGAGGACAGCAACGCGAACACCGGGGAGCTGTTTTTT. This codes for CASSLEDSNANTGELFF.

The rearrangement uses TRBV5-6 and TRBJ1-2; possible D gene TRBD1, 5 bases. With 2 bases removed from V and 4 bases from J, the gap between germline ends came to 9 bases. CDR1 is SGHDT, CDR2 YYEEEE, per germline. The CDR3 has 13 residues. The CDR3 DNA reads TGTGCCAGCAGCTTTCGGGGGGGCTATGGCTACACCTTC. Translating gives CASSFRGGYGYTF.